Listed here are 9 T cell receptor beta chains from one sample, sequenced in a study of cytomegalovirus exposure and HLA in healthy donors. PCR primers comprised 60 Vbeta and 13 Jbeta primers. Using immunoSEQ multiplex PCR, the repertoire was profiled, and TCRdb retains in-frame clones only, with some absent. The sample yields 130,000 to 150,000 clones, around 76% seen once. Sequences were obtained from PBMCs. These receptor sequences come from a male donor in good health and CMV-seronegative.

This clone was counted only a few times. The rearrangement uses TRBV9 and TRBJ1-2, with TRBD1 matching over 10 bases. Germline V CDR1 and CDR2: SGDLS, YYNGEE. The V and J ends lost 4 bases and 2 bases, in that order; junction bases with no gene match: 14. CDR3 length: 18 amino acids. This chain's CDR3 is CASSPQYGTGVGNYGYTF. The CDR3 bases are TGTGCCAGCAGCCCCCAGTACGGGACAGGGGTAGGGAACTATGGCTACACCTTC.

The chain is built from TRBV9 and TRBJ2-5; 12 bases match TRBD2. The CDR3 totals 16 residues. Germline V gives CDR1 SGDLS, CDR2 YYNGEE. V shed 0 bases, J shed 5 bases, and the junction held 5 bases outside the gene matches. The CDR3 coding sequence is TGTGCCAGCAGCGTAGGACTAGCGGGAGTTAGGGAGACCCAGTACTTC. This encodes CASSVGLAGVRETQYF.

The V and J genes are TRBV11-2 and TRBJ2-6; tentatively, D is TRBD1 (6 bases). In germline, CDR1 is SGHAT, CDR2 FQNNGV. V lost 6 bases, J lost 0 bases, and 15 bases lay in between. This CDR3 has 17 residues. CDR3 in amino acids: CASRRGQFTSGANVLTF. CDR3 nucleotides: TGTGCCAGCAGACGCGGACAGTTCACCTCTGGGGCCAACGTCCTGACTTTC.

This clone was counted between two and nine times. The chain uses TRBV19 and TRBJ1-1; 7 bases line up with TRBD1. The CDR3 runs to 15 residues. The J segment lost 1 base and the V segment lost 4 bases, leaving 6 bases of the junction unmatched. Looked up from germline, CDR1 is LNHDA and CDR2 is SQIVND (reference sequence). This chain's CDR3 is CASSTTGRQNTEAFF. The CDR3 nucleotides read TGTGCCAGTAGTACGACAGGGCGCCAGAACACTGAAGCTTTCTTT.

This clone was counted a single time. The chain joins TRBV4-1 to TRBJ2-1, with D uncertain. Germline V CDR1 and CDR2: MGHRA, YSYEKL. V gave up 0 bases and J gave up 6 bases, with 3 bases separating them. This CDR3 has 12 amino acids. The CDR3 DNA reads as TGCGCCAGCAGCCAAGAGAGCAATGAGCAGTTCTTC. This translates into CASSQESNEQFF.

J is TRBJ2-3 and V is TRBV5-4, with a possible D match to TRBD2 (7 bases). Trimming shortened V by 2 bases and J by 3 bases, and 16 bases separated the two germline ends. CDR3 size: 16 residues. Germline V lookup: CDR1 SGHNT, CDR2 YYREEE (reference sequence). The CDR3 is CASSFGGGTNTDTQYF. Here the CDR3 DNA reads TGTGCCAGCAGCTTCGGCGGGGGCACAAATACAGATACGCAGTATTTT.

This clone has a handful of counts. Here the CDR3 reads CASSSQGESPEQYF. In DNA form, the CDR3 reads TGTGCCAGCAGCTCACAGGGTGAATCTCCCGAGCAGTACTTC. The chain links TRBV7-9 to TRBJ2-7; D possibly corresponds to TRBD1 (6 bases). Germline V CDR1 and CDR2: SEHNR, FQNEAQ (reference sequence). The CDR3 contains 14 residues. The V end lost 4 bases, the J end lost 6 bases, and 16 bases lay between the germline ends.

J is TRBJ2-6 and V is TRBV5-1; 10 nucleotides match TRBD1. CDR1 and CDR2 (germline): SGHRS, YFSETQ. Trimming took 7 bases from V and 4 from J; bases not matched to a gene: 11. The CDR3 consists of 17 residues. The CDR3 DNA reads TGCGCCAGCCGCTGGAGACAGGGGGCGGAGGGGGCCAACGTCCTGACTTTC. Translated: CASRWRQGAEGANVLTF.

The chain couples TRBV6-4 to TRBJ2-3; D is possibly TRBD2 (5 bases). Trimming took off 0 bases at V and 4 bases at J, with 11 bases between the two ends. CDR1 is MRHNA, CDR2 SNTAGT, per germline. This CDR3 has 15 amino acids. CDR3 sequence: CASSDSISSADTQYF. In nucleotides, the CDR3 is TGTGCCAGCAGTGACTCGATAAGTAGCGCAGATACGCAGTATTTT.